Detailed here is one TCR beta chain. The sample is drawn from a study of blood T cell repertoires in COVID-19. Looking at the study overall: Sites across the United States, Italy and Spain contributed samples from acute and convalescent COVID-19. PBMCs, B-cell-depleted T cells, or T cells provided the cDNA or gDNA that made up the material.

V lost 1 base and J 5 bases, leaving 17 bases between the germline ends. From germline, CDR1 is KGHSH and CDR2 LQKENI. CDR3 size: 17 residues. It was during active infection that Seattle patients were enrolled and then longitudinally followed. Under the authors' procedure: Researchers report that nucleated cell counts were estimated from reference gene primer amplification. Sequenced by immunoSEQ multiplex PCR; TCRdb stores in-frame clones only, minus some. D and trimming were read from the DNA, whereas the V and J calls and clone size are those reported in that table. The sample holds a few hundred thousand clones, approximately 89% seen once.

Sequencing used peripheral blood. The chain is built from TRBV18 and TRBJ1-4; tentative D call: TRBD1 (6 bases). The receptor was isolated from a woman in her twenties or thirties with COVID-19, enrolled during active disease. The CDR3 protein is CASSPRLGGAQNEKLFF. In DNA, the CDR3 is TGTGCCAGCTCACCACGCCTTGGGGGGGCCCAAAATGAAAAACTGTTTTTT.